This T cell receptor (beta chain) was sequenced for a study of cytomegalovirus exposure and HLA in healthy donors. The V segment lost 1 base and the J segment 7 bases; nucleotides outside the gene matches: 13. This CDR3 is built from 17 residues. The germline CDR1 and CDR2 sequences are SEHNR and FQNEAQ (reference sequence). Concerning this clone itself: What it recognizes is unknown.

The study, taken as a whole, reports: In a later analysis, specific HLA alleles were associated with 16,000 or so TCR beta sequences at a 0.05 false discovery rate.

The primer mix had 60 Vbeta and 13 Jbeta primers. Sequencing was performed with immunoSEQ multiplex PCR; in TCRdb, only in-frame clones are kept and a portion is missing. The data contain 130,000 or so clones, around 80% of them singletons. Sequencing input: PBMCs. The chain carries TRBV7-9 and TRBJ2-1, with 7 nucleotides matching TRBD2. This clonotype was obtained from a man younger than 40 in good health and CMV-seronegative. Written as DNA, the CDR3 is TGTGCCAGCAGCTTAGGGGCGGGAGATCTTTCATCTAATGAGCAGTTCTTC. Protein sequence: CASSLGAGDLSSNEQFF.